This TCR beta chain stems from a study of identifying expanded T cells in peripheral blood. Notes on the study in general: Differentially abundant clones: about 1.1 between replicates, around 17 at two to three weeks, over 18 at four.

Turning to this clone: Its antigen is as yet unknown.

Profiling relied on immunoSEQ multiplex PCR, and the TCRdb table lists in-frame clones only, not all of them. The repertoire holds 70,000 to 100,000 clones, with approximately 86% as singletons. Germline CDR1 is LNHDA and CDR2 is SQIVND (reference sequence). This CDR3 is built from 13 residues. V was pared by 5 bases and J by 3 bases, with 2 bases of the junction left unmatched. This chain connects TRBV19 to TRBJ2-7, with TRBD1 matching 9 bases. The sequence was collected from a person between 18 and 75 years old in good health. The sequencing input was blood. The CDR3 DNA reads TGTGCCAGTAGTGTGACAGGGGGCTACGAGCAGTACTTC. It is translated as CASSVTGGYEQYF.